These T cell receptor beta chains were read from a single sample in a study of T cells in localized non-small cell lung cancer. TCRdb's table, derived via immunoSEQ multiplex PCR, lists solely in-frame clones and lacks some. This table has tens of thousands of clones, 88% appearing once. This specimen consisted of PBMCs, obtained before any cancer treatment. The receptor source for this set is a man aged 35 to 70 with stage II lung adenocarcinoma. Both conserved end residues are part of each CDR3. The order of the fields is CDR3 protein, CDR3 DNA, V gene, J gene, D gene, clone size. A D gene is named only where the DNA matches it firmly. The size field is filled for only some rows; it gives once, few, many or a size class.

CDR3: CASRGLAGEGEQYF; DNA: TGTGCCAGCAGAGGACTAGCGGGAGAGGGCGAGCAGTACTTC; V: TRBV6-6; J: TRBJ2-7; D: TRBD2; size: -
CDR3: CASRLAGGTGELFF; DNA: TGTGCCAGCAGACTAGCGGGGGGCACCGGGGAGCTGTTTTTT; V: TRBV11-2; J: TRBJ2-2; D: TRBD2; size: -
CDR3: CASSLVGRMNSPLHF; DNA: TGCGCCAGCAGCTTGGTCGGCAGGATGAATTCACCCCTCCACTTT; V: TRBV5-1; J: TRBJ1-6; D: -; size: -
CDR3: CASSLWTGPFEQYF; DNA: TGTGCCAGCTCACTATGGACAGGCCCTTTCGAGCAGTACTTC; V: TRBV18; J: TRBJ2-7; D: TRBD1; size: -
CDR3: CASSPGQAIPYGYTF; DNA: TGTGCCAGCAGTCCCGGACAGGCCATTCCTTATGGCTACACCTTC; V: TRBV5-4; J: TRBJ1-2; D: TRBD1; size: -
CDR3: CASSRGLAGGGDTQYF; DNA: TGTGCCAGTAGTAGGGGACTAGCGGGAGGTGGAGATACGCAGTATTTT; V: TRBV19; J: TRBJ2-3; D: TRBD2; size: -
CDR3: CASSLTLSPTDTQYF; DNA: TGCGCCAGCAGCCTCACCCTCTCCCCCACAGATACGCAGTATTTT; V: TRBV4-1; J: TRBJ2-3; D: -; size: -
CDR3: CASSSVGVGPKNIQYF; DNA: TGTGCCAGCAGTTCTGTTGGAGTAGGTCCCAAAAACATTCAGTACTTC; V: TRBV28; J: TRBJ2-4; D: -; size: once
CDR3: CASSGREGSYEQYF; DNA: TGTGCCAGCAGCGGGCGGGAGGGCTCCTACGAGCAGTACTTC; V: TRBV9; J: TRBJ2-7; D: TRBD2; size: -
CDR3: CASRGGTGTSPLHF; DNA: TGTGCCAGCAGGGGGGGGACAGGGACCTCACCCCTCCACTTT; V: TRBV6-1; J: TRBJ1-6; D: TRBD1; size: -
CDR3: CASTHGGGGYNEQFF; DNA: TGTGCCAGCACCCATGGAGGGGGCGGCTACAATGAGCAGTTCTTC; V: TRBV5-5; J: TRBJ2-1; D: -; size: -
CDR3: CASSPTGTAYNEQFF; DNA: TGTGCCAGCAGCCCTACCGGGACCGCCTACAATGAGCAGTTCTTC; V: TRBV7-9; J: TRBJ2-1; D: -; size: -
CDR3: CASSQEGGYSTDTQYF; DNA: TGTGCCAGCAGCCAAGAAGGAGGCTACAGCACAGATACGCAGTATTTT; V: TRBV14; J: TRBJ2-3; D: -; size: -
CDR3: CASSAGMNTEAFF; DNA: TGTGCCAGCTCTGCCGGCATGAACACTGAAGCTTTCTTT; V: TRBV18; J: TRBJ1-1; D: -; size: -
CDR3: CASITGGDTGELFF; DNA: TGTGCCAGCATTACCGGGGGAGACACCGGGGAGCTGTTTTTT; V: TRBV5-8; J: TRBJ2-2; D: -; size: -
CDR3: CASSAAPEASGQFF; DNA: TGTGCCAGCAGCGCCGCACCCGAGGCCAGCGGGCAGTTCTTC; V: TRBV9; J: TRBJ2-1; D: -; size: -
CDR3: CASSDQGWYGYTF; DNA: TGTGCCAGCAGTGATCAGGGGTGGTATGGCTACACCTTC; V: TRBV25-1; J: TRBJ1-2; D: -; size: -
CDR3: CASSRGLANSYNEQFF; DNA: TGTGCCAGCTCACGGGGACTAGCGAACTCCTACAATGAGCAGTTCTTC; V: TRBV18; J: TRBJ2-1; D: TRBD2; size: -
CDR3: CASSEWAGMENTEAFF; DNA: TGTGCCAGCAGTGAATGGGCAGGGATGGAAAACACTGAAGCTTTCTTT; V: TRBV6-1; J: TRBJ1-1; D: -; size: once
CDR3: CASSGYNQPQHF; DNA: TGTGCCAGCAGTGGGTACAATCAGCCCCAGCATTTT; V: TRBV6-6; J: TRBJ1-5; D: -; size: -
CDR3: CASTEATSQDEQYF; DNA: TGTGCCAGCACCGAGGCGACTAGTCAGGACGAGCAGTACTTC; V: TRBV6-5; J: TRBJ2-7; D: -; size: -
CDR3: CASSLTTEQYF; DNA: TGTGCCAGCAGCTTAACGACAGAGCAGTACTTC; V: TRBV5-6; J: TRBJ2-7; D: -; size: -
CDR3: CASSKAGGYEQYF; DNA: TGTGCCAGCAGCAAAGCGGGGGGCTACGAGCAGTACTTC; V: TRBV6-1; J: TRBJ2-7; D: TRBD2; size: -
CDR3: CSVEAGTGDYGYTF; DNA: TGCAGCGTTGAAGCCGGGACAGGCGACTATGGCTACACCTTC; V: TRBV29-1; J: TRBJ1-2; D: TRBD1; size: -
CDR3: CASSLYGTPGETQYF; DNA: TGTGCCAGCAGCCTTTACGGGACGCCGGGGGAGACCCAGTACTTC; V: TRBV14; J: TRBJ2-5; D: -; size: once
CDR3: CASSIEVGRNELFF; DNA: TGTGCCAGTAGTATAGAGGTTGGGCGCAATGAGCTGTTTTTT; V: TRBV19; J: TRBJ2-2; D: -; size: -
CDR3: CASGHRVSLPYNEQFF; DNA: TGTGCCAGCGGACACAGGGTGTCGCTCCCCTACAATGAGCAGTTCTTC; V: TRBV5-8; J: TRBJ2-1; D: -; size: -
CDR3: CAISEQPGQGSGYTF; DNA: TGTGCCATCAGTGAGCAACCGGGACAGGGGTCTGGCTACACCTTC; V: TRBV10-3; J: TRBJ1-2; D: TRBD1; size: few
CDR3: CASSQDGGNGQFF; DNA: TGTGCCAGCAGCCAAGATGGAGGTAACGGGCAGTTCTTC; V: TRBV14; J: TRBJ2-1; D: -; size: -
CDR3: CASSPPRRFGNEQYF; DNA: TGTGCCAGCAGCCCCCCTAGGCGCTTCGGTAACGAGCAGTACTTC; V: TRBV7-9; J: TRBJ2-7; D: -; size: -